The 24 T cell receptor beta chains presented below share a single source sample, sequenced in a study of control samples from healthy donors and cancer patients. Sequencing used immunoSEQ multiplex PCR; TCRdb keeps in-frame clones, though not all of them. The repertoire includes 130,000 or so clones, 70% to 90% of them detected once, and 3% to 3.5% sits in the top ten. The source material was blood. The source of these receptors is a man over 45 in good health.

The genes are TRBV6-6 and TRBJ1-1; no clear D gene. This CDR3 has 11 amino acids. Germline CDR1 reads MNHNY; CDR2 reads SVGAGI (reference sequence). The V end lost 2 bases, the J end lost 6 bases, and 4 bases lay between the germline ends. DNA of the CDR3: TGTGCCAGCAGTTACGGTCCTGAAGCTTTCTTT. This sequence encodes CASSYGPEAFF.

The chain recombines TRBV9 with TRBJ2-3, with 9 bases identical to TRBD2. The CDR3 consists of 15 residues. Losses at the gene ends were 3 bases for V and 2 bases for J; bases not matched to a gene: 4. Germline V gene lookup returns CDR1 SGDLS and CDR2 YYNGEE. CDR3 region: CASSDLAGLTDTQYF. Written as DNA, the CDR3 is TGTGCCAGCAGCGATCTAGCGGGGCTCACAGATACGCAGTATTTT.

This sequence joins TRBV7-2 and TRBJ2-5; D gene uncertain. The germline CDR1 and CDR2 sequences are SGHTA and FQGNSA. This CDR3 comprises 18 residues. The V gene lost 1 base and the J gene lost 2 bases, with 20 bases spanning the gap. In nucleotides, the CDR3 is TGTGCCAGCAGCTTAGTGGATCTTTCGGTCATAGGTCAAGAGACCCAGTACTTC. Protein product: CASSLVDLSVIGQETQYF.

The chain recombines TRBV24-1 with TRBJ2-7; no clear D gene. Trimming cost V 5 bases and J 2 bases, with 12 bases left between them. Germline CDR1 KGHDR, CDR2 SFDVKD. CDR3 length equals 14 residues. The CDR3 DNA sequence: TGTGCCACCAGTGGATACGACCACCCCTACGAGCAGTACTTC. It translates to CATSGYDHPYEQYF.

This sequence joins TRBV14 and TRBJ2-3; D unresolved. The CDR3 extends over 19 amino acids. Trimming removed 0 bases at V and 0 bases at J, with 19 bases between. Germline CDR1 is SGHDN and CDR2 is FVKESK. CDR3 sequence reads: CASSQDMGGSRTSTDTQYF. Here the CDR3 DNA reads TGTGCCAGCAGCCAAGATATGGGCGGCAGCCGAACTAGCACAGATACGCAGTATTTT.

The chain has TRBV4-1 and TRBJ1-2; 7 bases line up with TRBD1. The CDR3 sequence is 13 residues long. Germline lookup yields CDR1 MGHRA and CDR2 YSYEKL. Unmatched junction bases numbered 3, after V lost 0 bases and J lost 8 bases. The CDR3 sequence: CASSQETGRGYTF. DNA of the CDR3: TGCGCCAGCAGCCAAGAGACAGGGCGGGGCTACACCTTC.

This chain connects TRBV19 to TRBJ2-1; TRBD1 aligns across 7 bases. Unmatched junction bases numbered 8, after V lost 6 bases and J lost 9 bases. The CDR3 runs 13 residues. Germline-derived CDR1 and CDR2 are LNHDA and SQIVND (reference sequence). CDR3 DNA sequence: TGTGCCAGTAGGGACAGGCAGGTGGGTGAGCAGTTCTTC. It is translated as CASRDRQVGEQFF.

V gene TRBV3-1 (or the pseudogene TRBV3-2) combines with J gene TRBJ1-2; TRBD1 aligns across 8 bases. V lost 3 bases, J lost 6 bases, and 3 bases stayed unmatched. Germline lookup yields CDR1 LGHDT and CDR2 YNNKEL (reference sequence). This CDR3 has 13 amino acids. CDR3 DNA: TGTGCCAGCAGCCAGGGACAGGTCGATGGCTACACCTTC. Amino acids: CASSQGQVDGYTF.

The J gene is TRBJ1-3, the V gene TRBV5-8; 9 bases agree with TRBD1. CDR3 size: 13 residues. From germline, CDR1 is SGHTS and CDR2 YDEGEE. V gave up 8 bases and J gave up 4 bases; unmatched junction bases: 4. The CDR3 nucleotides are TGTGCCAGACCGGACAGGGGAGGAAACACCATATATTTT. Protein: CARPDRGGNTIYF.

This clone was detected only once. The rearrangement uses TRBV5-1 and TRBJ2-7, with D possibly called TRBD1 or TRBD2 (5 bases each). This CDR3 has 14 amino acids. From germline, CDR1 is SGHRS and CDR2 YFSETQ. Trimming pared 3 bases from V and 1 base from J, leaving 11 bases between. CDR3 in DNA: TGCGCCAGCAGCTCGGGTGGGGGTTCCTACGAGCAGTACTTC. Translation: CASSSGGGSYEQYF.

The CDR3 loop is CASSLRTGEEAFF. DNA of the CDR3: TGTGCCAGCAGCTTGAGGACAGGAGAAGAAGCTTTCTTT. J is TRBJ1-1 and V is TRBV7-6, with 7 bases lining up with TRBD1. CDR3 size: 13 residues. J was trimmed by 8 bases and V by 3 bases; bases with no gene match: 6. Germline V gives CDR1 SGHVS, CDR2 FNYEAQ.

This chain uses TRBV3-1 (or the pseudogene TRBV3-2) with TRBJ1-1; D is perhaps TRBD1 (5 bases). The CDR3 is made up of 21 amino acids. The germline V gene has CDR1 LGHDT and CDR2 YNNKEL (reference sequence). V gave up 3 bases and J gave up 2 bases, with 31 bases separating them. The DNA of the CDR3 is TGTGCCAGCAGCCAGCCCCATAGTCAAGAATGGGACCGAGGACAAAACACTGAAGCTTTCTTT. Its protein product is CASSQPHSQEWDRGQNTEAFF.

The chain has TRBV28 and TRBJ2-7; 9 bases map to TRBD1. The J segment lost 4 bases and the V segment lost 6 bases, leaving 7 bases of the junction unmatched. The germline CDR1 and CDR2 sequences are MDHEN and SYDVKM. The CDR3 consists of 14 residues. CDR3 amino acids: CASSLGTGFYEQYF. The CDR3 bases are TGTGCCAGCAGCCTCGGGACAGGGTTTTACGAGCAGTACTTC.

CDR3 DNA: TGTGCCAGCAGCTTAGATTCCGGGGGGGCGAGGCAGTACTTC. Encoded protein: CASSLDSGGARQYF. This chain connects TRBV7-2 to TRBJ2-7; 8 nucleotides align to TRBD2. The CDR3 covers 14 residues. The trim removed 1 base at V and 9 bases at J, leaving 8 bases unmatched. CDR1 and CDR2 (germline): SGHTA, FQGNSA.

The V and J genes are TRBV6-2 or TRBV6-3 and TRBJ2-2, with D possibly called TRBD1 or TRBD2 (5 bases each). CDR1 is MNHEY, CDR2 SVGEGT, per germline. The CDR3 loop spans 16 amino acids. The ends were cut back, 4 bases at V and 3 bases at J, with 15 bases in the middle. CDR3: CASSLRGFFYTGELFF. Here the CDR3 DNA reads TGTGCCAGCAGTTTACGGGGCTTCTTCTACACCGGGGAGCTGTTTTTT.

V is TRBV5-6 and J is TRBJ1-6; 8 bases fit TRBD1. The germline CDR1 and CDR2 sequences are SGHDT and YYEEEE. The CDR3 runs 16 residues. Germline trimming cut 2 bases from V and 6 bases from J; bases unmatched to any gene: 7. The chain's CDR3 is CASSFGQGGSNSPLHF. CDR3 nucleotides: TGTGCCAGCAGCTTTGGACAGGGTGGGAGTAATTCACCCCTCCACTTT.

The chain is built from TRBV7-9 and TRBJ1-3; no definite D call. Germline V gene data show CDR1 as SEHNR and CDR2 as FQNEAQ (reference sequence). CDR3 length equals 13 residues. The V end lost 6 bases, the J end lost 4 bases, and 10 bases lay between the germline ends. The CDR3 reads CASREGLGNTIYF. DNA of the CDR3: TGTGCCAGCAGGGAGGGCTTGGGAAACACCATATATTTT.

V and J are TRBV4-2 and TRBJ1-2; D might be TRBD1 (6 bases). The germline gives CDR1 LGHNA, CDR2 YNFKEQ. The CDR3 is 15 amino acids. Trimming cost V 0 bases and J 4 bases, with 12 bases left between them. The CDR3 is CASSQELGAVYGYTF. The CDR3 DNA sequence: TGTGCCAGCAGCCAAGAGCTGGGGGCCGTCTATGGCTACACCTTC.

CDR3 in amino acids: CASSQDAQGVYSPLHF. The CDR3 DNA is TGTGCCAGCAGCCAAGATGCACAGGGCGTTTACTCACCCCTCCACTTT. V usage is TRBV14 and J usage is TRBJ1-6; TRBD1 might be the D (6 bases). V was shortened by 0 bases and J by 10 bases, with 16 bases between the two germline ends. This CDR3 comprises 16 residues. Germline values: CDR1 SGHDN, CDR2 FVKESK.

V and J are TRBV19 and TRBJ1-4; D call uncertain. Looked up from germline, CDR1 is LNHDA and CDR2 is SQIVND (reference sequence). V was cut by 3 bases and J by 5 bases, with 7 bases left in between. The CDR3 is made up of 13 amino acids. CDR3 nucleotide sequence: TGTGCCAGTAGTATGCAGCGGAATGAAAAACTGTTTTTT. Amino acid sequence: CASSMQRNEKLFF.

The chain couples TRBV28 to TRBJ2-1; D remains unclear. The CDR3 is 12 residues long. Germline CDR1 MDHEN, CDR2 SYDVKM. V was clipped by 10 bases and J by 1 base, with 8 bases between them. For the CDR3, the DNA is TGTGCCACTGTGGGATCCTACAATGAGCAGTTCTTC. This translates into CATVGSYNEQFF.

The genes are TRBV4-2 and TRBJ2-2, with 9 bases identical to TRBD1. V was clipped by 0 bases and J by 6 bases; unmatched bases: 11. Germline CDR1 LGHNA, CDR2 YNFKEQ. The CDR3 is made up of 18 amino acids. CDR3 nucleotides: TGTGCCAGCAGCCAAGAAGTCAAGGGACAGGGCATTGCCGGGGAGCTGTTTTTT. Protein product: CASSQEVKGQGIAGELFF.

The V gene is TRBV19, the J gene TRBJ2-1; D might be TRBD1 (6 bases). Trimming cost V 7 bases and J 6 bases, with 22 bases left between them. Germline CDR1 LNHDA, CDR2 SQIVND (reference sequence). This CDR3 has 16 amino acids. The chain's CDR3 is CASIPNPGAPSNEQFF. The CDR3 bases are TGTGCCAGTATTCCCAATCCAGGGGCGCCTAGCAATGAGCAGTTCTTC. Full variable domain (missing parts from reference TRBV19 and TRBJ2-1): DGGITQSPKYLFRKEGQNVTLSCEQNLNHDAMYWYRQDPGQGLRLIYYSQIVNDFQKGDIAEGYSVSREKKESFPLTVTSAQKNPTAFYLCASIPNPGAPSNEQFFGPGTRLTVL.

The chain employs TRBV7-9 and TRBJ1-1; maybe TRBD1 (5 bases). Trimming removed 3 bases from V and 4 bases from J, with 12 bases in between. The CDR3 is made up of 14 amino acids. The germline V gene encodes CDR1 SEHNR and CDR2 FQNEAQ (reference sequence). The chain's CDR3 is CASSFQDRGTEAFF. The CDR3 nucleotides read TGTGCCAGCAGCTTTCAAGATAGGGGCACTGAAGCTTTCTTT.